This T cell receptor (beta chain) came from a study of T cells after yellow fever vaccination. Findings and caveats of the study: One caveat is that FACS-sorted repertoires could contain abundant clonotypes contaminating from the bulk population.

In TCRdb, the 5' RACE reads were re-called with MiXCR into one record per CDR3 protein. The data contain more than 300,000 distinct CDR3 sequences, about 11% of them seen just once; the ten biggest clones take up roughly 3%. The CDR3 runs 14 residues. Germline V CDR1 and CDR2: SGHVS, FNYEAQ. V gave up 1 base and J gave up 4 bases, with 5 bases separating them. This clonotype has only a few counts. Its antigen remains unidentified. This chain joins TRBV7-6 and TRBJ1-6, with D unclear. This specimen was CD4+ T cells sorted from PBMCs, taken 45 days after the yellow fever booster vaccination. The TCR originated in a young man who received the YFV17D yellow fever vaccine. The CDR3 reads CASSLGPYNSPLHF. For the CDR3, the DNA is TGTGCCAGCAGCTTAGGGCCATATAATTCACCCCTCCACTTT.